The clone carrying this T cell receptor (beta chain) was observed a handful of times. The sample holds other DNA sequences that translate to the same CDR3. The data originate from a study of metastatic and nonmetastatic thyroid tumors. Study-level information: Peripheral blood and tumor or nodule samples from malignant and benign thyroid patients were compared.

Thyroid surgery took place with no prior treatment in any patient. In the authors' workflow: What underpinned the distant-metastasis classifier for papillary thyroid cancer was the set of CDR3 differences across clinicopathological groups. TCRdb re-analyzed the PCR reads using MiXCR. What appears here as the V and J calls and clone size reflects TCRdb's work, not the paper's. The table lists about 15,000 clones, 3.5% to 4.5% of them singletons, with under 25% in the top ten. The length of the CDR3 is 13 residues. The germline V and J ends were trimmed by 1 base and 6 bases, with 7 bases remaining between them. The germline gives CDR1 MNHNS, CDR2 SASEGT.

The genes are TRBV6-1 and TRBJ2-1; D gene unclear. Sequencing input: tumor tissue. The source of this sequence is a female donor with papillary thyroid cancer or a benign thyroid nodule (not recorded which). Some clones in this sample may be carry-over from other donors' samples. CDR3 sequence: CASSEGTVNEQFF. Written as DNA, the CDR3 is TGTGCCAGCAGTGAAGGTACAGTCAATGAGCAGTTCTTC.